Below, 7 T cell receptor beta chains from the same sample are listed, as sequenced in a study of T cell responses to AZD1222 COVID-19 vaccine. The method was immunoSEQ multiplex PCR; TCRdb's version includes in-frame clones alone and lacks a portion of them. In the table there are about 110,000 clones, 85% to 95% of which are singletons. Sequencing used peripheral blood, obtained on day 0 of AZD1222 vaccination. The receptors shown here come from an adult in good health.

The chain is built from TRBV12-3 or TRBV12-4 and TRBJ1-2, with unresolved D. CDR3 length: 12 amino acids. The V and J ends lost 5 bases and 4 bases respectively, with 8 bases between them. Here the CDR3 reads CASSVSPYGYTF. DNA for the CDR3: TGTGCCAGCAGTGTTAGTCCCTATGGCTACACCTTC.

The V call is TRBV5-1, the J call TRBJ1-6; TRBD1 matches at 10 bases. The V gene end was trimmed by 2 bases and the J gene end by 9 bases; junction bases not matched to a gene: 5. CDR1 SGHRS and CDR2 YFSETQ come from the germline V gene. CDR3 length: 15 residues. CDR3 sequence (DNA): TGCGCCAGCAGCTTAGAGGGACAGGGGACTTCACCCCTCCACTTT. Translating it yields CASSLEGQGTSPLHF. The variable domain in full, with the rest retrieved from reference TRBV5-1 and TRBJ1-6, is KAGVTQTPRYLIKTRGQQVTLSCSPISGHRSVSWYQQTPGQGLQFLFEYFSETQRNKGNFPGRFSGRQFSNSRSEMNVSTLELGDSALYLCASSLEGQGTSPLHFGNGTRLTVT.

The chain joins TRBV2 to TRBJ2-7; a weak D match, TRBD2 (5 bases). The germline V and J ends were trimmed by 6 bases and 6 bases, with 18 bases remaining between them. This CDR3 comprises 14 residues. The germline V gene encodes CDR1 SNHLY and CDR2 FYNNEI. The CDR3 sequence: CASRSPRGSGEQYF. DNA for the CDR3: TGTGCCAGCAGATCCCCTCGGGGATCGGGCGAGCAGTACTTC.

The chain is built from TRBV18 and TRBJ2-3; 10 bases align to TRBD1. This CDR3 has 15 residues. CDR1 and CDR2 (germline): KGHSH, LQKENI. Trimming took 4 bases from V and 2 from J; bases not matched to a gene: 3. For the CDR3, the DNA is TGTGCCAGCTCACAGGGGACAGGGGTCACAGATACGCAGTATTTT. The encoded protein is CASSQGTGVTDTQYF.

The chain uses TRBV6-1 and TRBJ2-1; no reliable D call. Trimming took off 3 bases at V and 6 bases at J, with 3 bases between the two ends. The CDR3 spans 11 residues. Per germline, CDR1 MNHNS and CDR2 SASEGT. The DNA for the CDR3 is TGTGCCAGCAGTGATAGCAATGAGCAGTTCTTC. Its protein is CASSDSNEQFF.

V is TRBV4-1 and J is TRBJ1-2, with 10 nucleotides matching TRBD1. Germline V gives CDR1 MGHRA, CDR2 YSYEKL. V was clipped by 0 bases and J by 5 bases; unmatched bases: 9. CDR3 length: 17 residues. The CDR3 DNA is TGCGCCAGCAGCCAAGAAGGTAGGACAGGGGGTGAATATGGCTACACCTTC. This sequence encodes CASSQEGRTGGEYGYTF.

This chain connects TRBV19 to TRBJ2-1; the D gene is possibly TRBD2 (5 bases). The germline CDR1 and CDR2 sequences are LNHDA and SQIVND (reference sequence). The CDR3 has 14 amino acids. V lost 7 bases to trimming and J lost 3 bases, with 13 bases between them. The CDR3 DNA follows: TGTGCCAGTAAGAGGGCGGAATTCTACAATGAGCAGTTCTTC. Translated, it gives CASKRAEFYNEQFF. The whole variable domain, remainder taken from reference TRBV19 and TRBJ2-1, is DGGITQSPKYLFRKEGQNVTLSCEQNLNHDAMYWYRQDPGQGLRLIYYSQIVNDFQKGDIAEGYSVSREKKESFPLTVTSAQKNPTAFYLCASKRAEFYNEQFFGPGTRLTVL.